Each of the 31 T cell receptor beta chains below was sequenced from the same sample in a study of cytomegalovirus exposure and HLA in healthy donors. PCR employed 60 Vbeta and 13 Jbeta primers. Repertoires were generated with immunoSEQ multiplex PCR, while TCRdb's copy carries only in-frame clones and drops some. The data contain approximately 170,000 clones, 68% of them singletons. The sample taken for sequencing was PBMCs. The receptors were gathered from a woman between 18 and 30 years old in good health and CMV-seropositive.

The chain uses TRBV10-3 and TRBJ2-7; a weak D match, TRBD2 (6 bases). V was pared by 5 bases and J by 1 base, with 15 bases between. Per the germline V gene, CDR1 is ENHRY and CDR2 is SYGVKD. This CDR3 spans 15 amino acids. The CDR3 region has the DNA TGTGCCATCAGTACAATCGGACTAATATCCTACGAGCAGTACTTC. Amino acids: CAISTIGLISYEQYF.

The rearrangement joins TRBV6-5 to TRBJ2-1; 13 bases line up with TRBD2. The CDR3 runs to 16 residues. Germline CDR1 reads MNHEY; CDR2 reads SVGAGI. Trimming at V came to 2 bases and at J to 5 bases, leaving 3 bases not matched to a gene. The DNA of the CDR3 is TGTGCCAGCAGTTACCGACTAGCGGGAGGCCACAATGAGCAGTTCTTC. It encodes CASSYRLAGGHNEQFF.

This chain uses TRBV28 with TRBJ1-1; the match to TRBD1 covers 8 bases. This CDR3 region has 16 residues. Trimming cost V 5 bases and J 3 bases; bases outside gene matches: 11. In germline, CDR1 is MDHEN, CDR2 SYDVKM. CDR3 sequence (DNA): TGTGCCAGCAGTCTACGTCAGGGGGCGCCGGACACTGAAGCTTTCTTT. Translating it yields CASSLRQGAPDTEAFF.

J is TRBJ2-5 and V is TRBV28; D might be TRBD1 (6 bases). V lost 7 bases, J lost 5 bases, and 11 bases lay in between. The CDR3 covers 12 residues. Germline CDR1 is MDHEN and CDR2 is SYDVKM. The CDR3 loop is CASNGGGETQYF. DNA for the CDR3: TGTGCCAGCAATGGGGGCGGGGAGACCCAGTACTTC. Variable domain in full (rest from reference TRBV28 and TRBJ2-5): DVKVTQSSRYLVKRTGEKVFLECVQDMDHENMFWYRQDPGLGLRLIYFSYDVKMKEKGDIPEGYSVSREKKERFSLILESASTNQTSMYLCASNGGGETQYFGPGTRLLVL.

The gene calls are TRBV28 and TRBJ1-5; D is ambiguous. The CDR3 runs 12 residues. The V gene's germline CDR1 is MDHEN and CDR2 SYDVKM. V was trimmed by 8 bases and J by 4 bases, leaving 9 bases between them. The CDR3, as DNA: TGTGCCAGCGCGAAATATAATCAGCCCCAGCATTTT. Protein sequence: CASAKYNQPQHF.

V usage is TRBV28 and J usage is TRBJ1-5, with D hard to call. The germline gives CDR1 MDHEN, CDR2 SYDVKM. The CDR3 contains 12 residues. Trimming left V 4 bases short and J 4 bases short, with 5 bases between. CDR3 sequence: CASSYRNQPQHF. CDR3 nucleotide sequence: TGTGCCAGCAGTTACAGAAATCAGCCCCAGCATTTT.

The CDR3 protein is CSVEGPSGPDTQYF. The CDR3 nucleotides are TGCAGCGTTGAGGGGCCCTCAGGGCCAGATACGCAGTATTTT. V usage is TRBV29-1 and J usage is TRBJ2-3; tentative D call: TRBD1 (5 bases). V lost 3 bases to trimming and J lost 4 bases, with 14 bases between them. Germline lookup yields CDR1 SQVTM and CDR2 ANQGSEA. This CDR3 is built from 14 residues.

The J gene is TRBJ2-5, the V gene TRBV21-1; the listed D gene, TRBD1, was not tested against the DNA. TRBV21-1 is noted as a pseudogene. The CDR3 consists of 16 residues. CDR3 sequence (DNA): TGTGCCAGCAGCAAAGTGGGACAGATACAGCAAGAGACCCAGTACTTC. Translated: CASSKVGQIQQETQYF.

The chain has TRBV18 and TRBJ2-7; TRBD1 agrees at 10 bases. This CDR3 contains 14 residues. The junction had 1 base not matched to a gene; V was cut back by 3 bases and J by 2 bases. From germline, CDR1 is KGHSH and CDR2 LQKENI. CDR3 region: CASSPGTGAYEQYF. In nucleotides, the CDR3 is TGTGCCAGCTCACCGGGGACAGGGGCCTACGAGCAGTACTTC.

In DNA, the CDR3 is TGTGCCAGCTCATCCAACACCGGAACAGGGATGCAGCCCCAGCATTTT. Protein: CASSSNTGTGMQPQHF. The gene calls are TRBV18 and TRBJ1-5; possible D gene TRBD1, 6 bases. Deletions cut 5 bases from V and 7 bases from J, with 21 bases between. Germline loops: CDR1 KGHSH, CDR2 LQKENI. The CDR3 has 16 residues.

The V and J genes are TRBV9 and TRBJ2-7; TRBD2 agrees at 11 bases. The CDR3 contains 16 residues. J lost 0 bases, V lost 2 bases, and 4 bases had no gene match. Germline CDR1 reads SGDLS; CDR2 reads YYNGEE. The CDR3 sequence is CASSVSGGAGSYEQYF. Here the CDR3 DNA reads TGTGCCAGCAGCGTTAGCGGGGGGGCCGGCTCCTACGAGCAGTACTTC.

The chain uses TRBV5-5 and TRBJ1-6; no clear D gene. Germline V gene lookup returns CDR1 SGHKS and CDR2 YYEKEE (reference sequence). This CDR3 comprises 16 residues. Trimming pared 1 base from V and 0 bases from J, leaving 8 bases between. The CDR3 DNA reads as TGTGCCAGCAGCTTGTTTATGAGCTCCTATAATTCACCCCTCCACTTT. Amino acid sequence: CASSLFMSSYNSPLHF.

The gene calls are TRBV9 and TRBJ2-1; 7 nucleotides agree with TRBD1. The V gene's germline CDR1 is SGDLS and CDR2 YYNGEE. CDR3 length: 15 residues. V shed 3 bases and J 10 bases; nucleotides not matched to a gene: 13. CDR3 loop: CASSAASDRLKEQFF. The CDR3 nucleotides are TGTGCCAGCAGCGCAGCCTCGGACAGGCTCAAGGAGCAGTTCTTC.

This sequence joins TRBV18 and TRBJ1-1; D is unclear. Per the germline V gene, CDR1 is KGHSH and CDR2 is LQKENI. V was trimmed by 3 bases and J by 8 bases, leaving 10 bases between them. This CDR3 is built from 12 residues. DNA for the CDR3: TGTGCCAGCTCACCCGTCAGGCCCGAAGCTTTCTTT. This encodes CASSPVRPEAFF. Combining the CDR3 with reference TRBV18 and TRBJ1-1 gives the whole variable domain NAGVMQNPRHLVRRRGQEARLRCSPMKGHSHVYWYRQLPEEGLKFMVYLQKENIIDESGMPKERFSAEFPKEGPSILRIQQVVRGDSAAYFCASSPVRPEAFFGQGTRLTVV.

This clone came up a few times. The chain uses TRBV7-9 and TRBJ1-5, with 9 bases matching TRBD1. The CDR3 extends over 15 amino acids. The V gene end was trimmed by 5 bases and the J gene end by 7 bases; junction bases not matched to a gene: 9. Germline V gene lookup returns CDR1 SEHNR and CDR2 FQNEAQ (reference sequence). CDR3 bases: TGTGCCAGCAGCCGGGGGACAGGGAATAGGCAGCCCCAGCATTTT. It specifies CASSRGTGNRQPQHF.

J is TRBJ1-4 and V is TRBV5-1, with 7 bases that match TRBD1. Germline V gives CDR1 SGHRS, CDR2 YFSETQ. After removal of 4 bases from V and 0 bases from J, the junction contained 6 bases not matched to a gene. The CDR3 contains 16 residues. The CDR3 DNA sequence: TGCGCCAGCAGCCTACAGGGGTCTTCAACTAATGAAAAACTGTTTTTT. Its protein product is CASSLQGSSTNEKLFF.

The chain recombines TRBV7-6 with TRBJ1-5; 8 positions match TRBD1. The germline gives CDR1 SGHVS, CDR2 FNYEAQ. V trimming: 5 bases; J trimming: 5 bases; junction bases outside the gene matches: 8. The CDR3 runs 15 residues. DNA of the CDR3: TGTGCCAGCAGCGCTCACGACAGGGGCGATCAGCCCCAGCATTTT. Protein: CASSAHDRGDQPQHF.

This clone was observed a handful of times. CDR3 nucleotides: TGTGCCAGCAGCGAGGGACTAGCGGGAGGTAGAGATACGCAGTATTTT. Its translation: CASSEGLAGGRDTQYF. V usage is TRBV5-5 and J usage is TRBJ2-3; 15 positions agree with TRBD2. The CDR3 contains 16 residues. Germline CDR1 is SGHKS and CDR2 is YYEKEE (reference sequence). The junction had 5 bases not matched to a gene; V was cut back by 4 bases and J by 5 bases.

The chain carries TRBV4-3 and TRBJ2-3, with 7 bases lining up with TRBD1. The CDR3 contains 16 residues. With 2 bases clipped from V and 6 bases from J, the junction kept 11 bases outside the gene matches. The germline CDR1 and CDR2 sequences are LGHNA and YSLEER. In DNA form, the CDR3 reads TGCGCCAGCAGCCAAACCGCGACAGGGTGGGGGGATACGCAGTATTTT. Translated, it gives CASSQTATGWGDTQYF.

The genes are TRBV18 and TRBJ2-2, with D perhaps TRBD1 (6 bases). The CDR3 sequence is 17 residues long. Germline loops: CDR1 KGHSH, CDR2 LQKENI. Trimming stripped 0 bases from V and 1 base from J, with 12 bases between. The CDR3 bases are TGTGCCAGCTCACCACCGTTGGGGGCGAAGAACACCGGGGAGCTGTTTTTT. This encodes CASSPPLGAKNTGELFF.

V is TRBV30 and J is TRBJ2-3, with a possible D match to TRBD2 (5 bases). The germline V gene encodes CDR1 GTSNPN and CDR2 SVGIG (reference sequence). The V gene lost 1 base and the J gene lost 4 bases, with 6 bases spanning the gap. The CDR3 runs to 12 residues. This CDR3 reads CAWSGGPDTQYF. In DNA, the CDR3 is TGTGCCTGGAGTGGAGGGCCAGATACGCAGTATTTT.

The table lists this clone with a count of one. The genes are TRBV2 and TRBJ2-7; weak D call: TRBD2 (6 bases). The CDR3 runs to 17 residues. The V and J ends lost 5 bases and 0 bases respectively, with 20 bases between them. CDR1 is SNHLY and CDR2 is FYNNEI in the germline V gene. The CDR3 DNA is TGTGCCAGCAGTTTGGAGGGTTCCAGGTCCTACTCCTACGAGCAGTACTTC. Protein: CASSLEGSRSYSYEQYF.

The chain joins TRBV6-5 to TRBJ2-5, with 8 bases matching TRBD2. The J call may be in error: the DNA end matches TRBJ2-7 better. This CDR3 is built from 13 residues. Germline CDR1 is MNHEY and CDR2 is SVGAGI. The CDR3 DNA sequence: TGTGCCAGCACAAGCGGGAGCACCTACGAGCAGTACTTC. Amino acid sequence: CASTSGSTYEQYF.

The V gene is TRBV6-1, the J gene TRBJ2-1, with 7 bases aligning to TRBD1. Trimming at V came to 1 base and at J to 9 bases, leaving 6 bases not matched to a gene. From germline, CDR1 is MNHNS and CDR2 SASEGT. The CDR3 consists of 14 residues. This chain's CDR3 is CASSEVGAGGEQFF. The CDR3 DNA sequence: TGTGCCAGCAGTGAAGTCGGGGCAGGGGGTGAGCAGTTCTTC.

V and J are TRBV28 and TRBJ1-5, with D hard to call. Between the trimmed V and J ends, which lost 3 bases and 0 bases, there was a span of 6 bases. The germline V gene encodes CDR1 MDHEN and CDR2 SYDVKM. CDR3 length equals 14 residues. This CDR3 is CASSFLYSNQPQHF. The CDR3 bases are TGTGCCAGCAGTTTTCTTTATAGCAATCAGCCCCAGCATTTT.

The gene calls are TRBV9 and TRBJ2-7; possible D gene TRBD2, 6 bases. Trimming left V 4 bases short and J 5 bases short, with 19 bases between. The CDR3 sequence is 15 residues long. Germline loops: CDR1 SGDLS, CDR2 YYNGEE. The CDR3 DNA is TGTGCCAGCAGCCCCCAGAGGGGTCGGAGGGACGAGCAGTACTTC. It yields the protein CASSPQRGRRDEQYF.

The V call is TRBV27, the J call TRBJ1-5, with a possible D match to TRBD1 (5 bases). Germline loops: CDR1 MNHEY, CDR2 SMNVEV (reference sequence). The CDR3 is 14 residues long. Trimming cost V 6 bases and J 7 bases, with 16 bases left between them. Here the CDR3 reads CASRVRSSGQPQHF. In nucleotides, the CDR3 is TGTGCCAGCAGGGTCAGGTCTTCAGGGCAGCCCCAGCATTTT.

This clone was seen a handful of times. This sequence joins TRBV27 and TRBJ2-7; TRBD1 agrees at 7 bases. With V trimmed by 5 bases and J by 3 bases, 13 bases remained unmatched. Germline CDR1 reads MNHEY; CDR2 reads SMNVEV (reference sequence). The CDR3 runs 16 residues. The CDR3, as DNA: TGTGCCAGCAGTGCAACACAGGGGCCCGAAAACTACGAGCAGTACTTC. Translated: CASSATQGPENYEQYF.

This clone was seen a few times. The chain uses TRBV7-9 and TRBJ1-2; 8 bases are a match to TRBD1. V lost 5 bases to trimming and J lost 2 bases; unmatched junction nucleotides: 7. CDR1 is SEHNR and CDR2 is FQNEAQ in the germline V gene (reference sequence). CDR3 length: 15 amino acids. CDR3 DNA sequence: TGTGCCAGCAGCCGACAGGGGCGGTTCAACTATGGCTACACCTTC. Its protein product is CASSRQGRFNYGYTF.

The chain combines TRBV10-2 with TRBJ2-5, with 8 bases that match TRBD1. V lost 6 bases, J lost 13 bases, and 13 bases stayed unmatched. The CDR3 extends over 13 amino acids. CDR1 and CDR2 (germline): WSHSY, SAAADI. CDR3 residues: CASRVTGAPESYF. CDR3 nucleotides: TGCGCCAGCAGGGTGACAGGGGCCCCGGAGTCGTACTTC.

The genes are TRBV7-6 and TRBJ2-7, with 7 bases that match TRBD2. Germline loops: CDR1 SGHVS, CDR2 FNYEAQ. The CDR3 extends over 16 amino acids. With V trimmed by 5 bases and J by 2 bases, 12 bases remained unmatched. The CDR3: CASSAGVGGRAYEQYF. CDR3 DNA sequence: TGTGCCAGCAGCGCCGGGGTCGGGGGGAGGGCCTACGAGCAGTACTTC.